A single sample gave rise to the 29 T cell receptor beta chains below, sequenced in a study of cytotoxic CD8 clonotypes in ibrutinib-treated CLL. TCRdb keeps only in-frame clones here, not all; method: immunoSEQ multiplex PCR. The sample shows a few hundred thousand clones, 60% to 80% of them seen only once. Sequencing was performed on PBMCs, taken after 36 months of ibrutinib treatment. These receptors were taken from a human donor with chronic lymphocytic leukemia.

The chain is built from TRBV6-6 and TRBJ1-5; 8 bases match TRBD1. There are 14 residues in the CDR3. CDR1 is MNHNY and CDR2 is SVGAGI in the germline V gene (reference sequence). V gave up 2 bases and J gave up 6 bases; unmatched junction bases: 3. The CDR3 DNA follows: TGTGCCAGCAGTTACCAGGGGGCTGGTCAGCCCCAGCATTTT. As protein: CASSYQGAGQPQHF.

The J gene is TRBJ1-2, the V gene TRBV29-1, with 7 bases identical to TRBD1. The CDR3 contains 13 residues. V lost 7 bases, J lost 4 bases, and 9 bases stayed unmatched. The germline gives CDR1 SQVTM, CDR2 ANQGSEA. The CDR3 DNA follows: TGCAGCGGTAGACAGGGTCAGGGCTATGGCTACACCTTC. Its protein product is CSGRQGQGYGYTF. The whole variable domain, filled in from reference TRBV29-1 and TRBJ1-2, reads SAVISQKPSRDICQRGTSLTIQCQVDSQVTMMFWYRQQPGQSLTLIATANQGSEATYESGFVIDKFPISRPNLTFSTLTVSNMSPEDSSIYLCSGRQGQGYGYTFGSGTRLTVV.

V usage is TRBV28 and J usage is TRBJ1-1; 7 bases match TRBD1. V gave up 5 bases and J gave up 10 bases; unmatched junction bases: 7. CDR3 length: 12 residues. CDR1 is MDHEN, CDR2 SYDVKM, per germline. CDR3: CASSQGVRGAFF. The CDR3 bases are TGTGCCAGCAGTCAGGGGGTCAGAGGAGCTTTCTTT.

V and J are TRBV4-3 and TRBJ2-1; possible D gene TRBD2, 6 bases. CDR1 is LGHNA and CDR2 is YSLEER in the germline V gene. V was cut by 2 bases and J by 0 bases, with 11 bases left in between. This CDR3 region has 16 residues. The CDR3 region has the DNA TGCGCCAGCAGCCAACTAGCGTTTAGCTCCTACAATGAGCAGTTCTTC. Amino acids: CASSQLAFSSYNEQFF.

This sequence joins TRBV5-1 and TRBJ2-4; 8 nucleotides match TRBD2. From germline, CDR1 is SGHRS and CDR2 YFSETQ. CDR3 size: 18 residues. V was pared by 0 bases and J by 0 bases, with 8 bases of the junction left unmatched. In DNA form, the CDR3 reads TGCGCCAGCAGCTTGGTAGCGGGACATGTGCTAGCCAAAAACATTCAGTACTTC. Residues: CASSLVAGHVLAKNIQYF.

CDR3 bases: TGTGCCAGCAGCCCGGGAAATAATTCACCCCTCCACTTT. Amino acid sequence: CASSPGNNSPLHF. V gene TRBV5-6 combines with J gene TRBJ1-6; D not resolved. The V and J ends lost 4 bases and 5 bases respectively, with 7 bases between them. The CDR3 sequence is 13 residues long. Germline CDR1 and CDR2: SGHDT and YYEEEE.

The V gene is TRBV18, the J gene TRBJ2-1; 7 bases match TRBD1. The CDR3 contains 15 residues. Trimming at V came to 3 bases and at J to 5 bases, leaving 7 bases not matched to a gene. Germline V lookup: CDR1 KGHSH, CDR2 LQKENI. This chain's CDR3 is CASSPLGTVNNEQFF. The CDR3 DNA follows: TGTGCCAGCTCACCTCTCGGGACAGTCAACAATGAGCAGTTCTTC.

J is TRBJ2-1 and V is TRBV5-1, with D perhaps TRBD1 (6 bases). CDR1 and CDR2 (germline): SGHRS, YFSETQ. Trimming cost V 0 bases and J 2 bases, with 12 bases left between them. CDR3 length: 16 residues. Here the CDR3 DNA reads TGCGCCAGCAGCTTGGGGGGGCCGGTTACCTACAATGAGCAGTTCTTC. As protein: CASSLGGPVTYNEQFF.

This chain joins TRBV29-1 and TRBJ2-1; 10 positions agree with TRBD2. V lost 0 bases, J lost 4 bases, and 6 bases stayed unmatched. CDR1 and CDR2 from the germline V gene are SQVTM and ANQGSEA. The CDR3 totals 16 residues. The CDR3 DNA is TGCAGCGTTGAAGAGGTTGGACTAGCGGTATACAATGAGCAGTTCTTC. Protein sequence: CSVEEVGLAVYNEQFF.

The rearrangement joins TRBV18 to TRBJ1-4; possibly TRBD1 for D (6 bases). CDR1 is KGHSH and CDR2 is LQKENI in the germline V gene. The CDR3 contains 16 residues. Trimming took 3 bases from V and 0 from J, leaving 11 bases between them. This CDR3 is CASSPTGIATNEKLFF. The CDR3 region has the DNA TGTGCCAGCTCACCGACAGGCATTGCAACTAATGAAAAACTGTTTTTT. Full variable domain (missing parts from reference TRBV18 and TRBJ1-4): NAGVMQNPRHLVRRRGQEARLRCSPMKGHSHVYWYRQLPEEGLKFMVYLQKENIIDESGMPKERFSAEFPKEGPSILRIQQVVRGDSAAYFCASSPTGIATNEKLFFGSGTQLSVL.

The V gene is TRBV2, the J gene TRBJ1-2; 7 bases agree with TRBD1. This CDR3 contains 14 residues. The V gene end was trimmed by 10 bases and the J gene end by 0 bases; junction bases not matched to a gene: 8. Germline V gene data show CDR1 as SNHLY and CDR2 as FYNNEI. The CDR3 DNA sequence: TGTGCCACAACCCGGACAGGAGCTAACTATGGCTACACCTTC. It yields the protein CATTRTGANYGYTF.

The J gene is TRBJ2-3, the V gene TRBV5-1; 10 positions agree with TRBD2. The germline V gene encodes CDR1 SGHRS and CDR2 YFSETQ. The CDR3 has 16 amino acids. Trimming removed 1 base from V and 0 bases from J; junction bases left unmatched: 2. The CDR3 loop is CASSLTSGVSTDTQYF. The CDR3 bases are TGCGCCAGCAGCTTGACTAGCGGGGTCAGCACAGATACGCAGTATTTT.

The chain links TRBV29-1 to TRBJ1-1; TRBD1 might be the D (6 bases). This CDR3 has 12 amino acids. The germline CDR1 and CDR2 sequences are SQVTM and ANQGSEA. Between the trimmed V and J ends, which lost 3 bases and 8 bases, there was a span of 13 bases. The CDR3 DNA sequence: TGCAGCGTTGACCTACAGGGTTCGGAAGCTTTCTTT. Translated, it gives CSVDLQGSEAFF.

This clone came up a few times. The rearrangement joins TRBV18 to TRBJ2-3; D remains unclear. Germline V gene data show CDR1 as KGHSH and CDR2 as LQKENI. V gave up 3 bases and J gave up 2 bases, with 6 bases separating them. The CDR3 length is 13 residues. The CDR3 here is CASSPSNTDTQYF. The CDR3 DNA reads TGTGCCAGCTCACCTTCCAACACAGATACGCAGTATTTT.

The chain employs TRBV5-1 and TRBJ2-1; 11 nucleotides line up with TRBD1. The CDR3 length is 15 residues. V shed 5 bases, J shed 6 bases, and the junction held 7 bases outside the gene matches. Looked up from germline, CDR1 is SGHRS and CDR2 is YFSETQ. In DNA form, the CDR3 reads TGCGCCAGCAGATTAAGGACAGGGGGCATCAATGAGCAGTTCTTC. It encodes CASRLRTGGINEQFF.

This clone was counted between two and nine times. CDR3 bases: TGTGCCAGCTCACCCCGGCCGGGACTAGTTTGGTACGAGCAGTACTTC. It translates to CASSPRPGLVWYEQYF. This chain uses TRBV18 with TRBJ2-7, with 8 bases identical to TRBD2. This CDR3 is built from 16 residues. Unmatched junction bases numbered 11, after V lost 3 bases and J lost 4 bases. The germline CDR1 and CDR2 sequences are KGHSH and LQKENI.

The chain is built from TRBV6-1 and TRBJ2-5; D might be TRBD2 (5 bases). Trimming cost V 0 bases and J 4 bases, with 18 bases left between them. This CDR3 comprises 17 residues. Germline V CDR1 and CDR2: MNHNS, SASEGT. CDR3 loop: CASSEAPGTGWRETQYF. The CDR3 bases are TGTGCCAGCAGTGAAGCGCCAGGTACGGGATGGAGAGAGACCCAGTACTTC.

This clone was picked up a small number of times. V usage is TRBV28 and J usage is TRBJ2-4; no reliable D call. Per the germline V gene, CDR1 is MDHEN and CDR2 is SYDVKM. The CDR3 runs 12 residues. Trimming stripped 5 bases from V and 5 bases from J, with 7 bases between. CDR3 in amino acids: CASSPPENIQYF. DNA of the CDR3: TGTGCCAGCAGTCCACCCGAAAACATTCAGTACTTC.

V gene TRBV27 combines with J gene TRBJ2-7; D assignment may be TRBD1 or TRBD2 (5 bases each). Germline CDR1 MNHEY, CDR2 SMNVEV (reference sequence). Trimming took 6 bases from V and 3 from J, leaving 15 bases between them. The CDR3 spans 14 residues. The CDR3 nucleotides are TGTGCCAGCAGCTTAAATTTGGGGGTCTACGAGCAGTACTTC. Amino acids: CASSLNLGVYEQYF.

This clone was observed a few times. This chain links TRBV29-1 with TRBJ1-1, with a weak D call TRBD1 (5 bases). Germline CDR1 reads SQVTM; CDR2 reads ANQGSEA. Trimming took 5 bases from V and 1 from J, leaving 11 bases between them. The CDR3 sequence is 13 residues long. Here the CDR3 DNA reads TGCAGCGTTCACAGGAGCCCGAACACTGAAGCTTTCTTT. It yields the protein CSVHRSPNTEAFF.

The CDR3 sequence: CSVEDSSHTDTQYF. The CDR3 region has the DNA TGCAGCGTTGAGGACAGTTCCCACACAGATACGCAGTATTTT. This chain links TRBV29-1 with TRBJ2-3; maybe TRBD1 (6 bases). Germline values: CDR1 SQVTM, CDR2 ANQGSEA. V lost 3 bases to trimming and J lost 2 bases, with 12 bases between them. The CDR3 is 14 residues long.

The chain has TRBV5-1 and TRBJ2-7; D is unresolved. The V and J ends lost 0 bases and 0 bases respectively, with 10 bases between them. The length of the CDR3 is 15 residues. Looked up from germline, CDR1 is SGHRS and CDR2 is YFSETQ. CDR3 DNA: TGCGCCAGCAGCTTGGGTGGCACCGACTCCTACGAGCAGTACTTC. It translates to CASSLGGTDSYEQYF.

CDR3 nucleotide sequence: TGTGCCAGCAGTGGAGGGGCTGGGGCCAACGTCCTGACTTTC. This sequence encodes CASSGGAGANVLTF. The chain has TRBV2 and TRBJ2-6, with D perhaps TRBD1 or TRBD2 (5 bases each). The length of the CDR3 is 14 residues. The V gene lost 4 bases and the J gene lost 2 bases, with 6 bases spanning the gap. Looked up from germline, CDR1 is SNHLY and CDR2 is FYNNEI.

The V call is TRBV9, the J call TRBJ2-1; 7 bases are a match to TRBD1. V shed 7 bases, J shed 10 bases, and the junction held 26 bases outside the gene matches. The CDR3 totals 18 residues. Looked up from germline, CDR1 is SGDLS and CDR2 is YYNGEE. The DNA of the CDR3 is TGTGCCAGCCTTGAACAGGGGAGTTTGGGGCTTTTACCTCCAGAGCAGTTCTTC. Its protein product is CASLEQGSLGLLPPEQFF.

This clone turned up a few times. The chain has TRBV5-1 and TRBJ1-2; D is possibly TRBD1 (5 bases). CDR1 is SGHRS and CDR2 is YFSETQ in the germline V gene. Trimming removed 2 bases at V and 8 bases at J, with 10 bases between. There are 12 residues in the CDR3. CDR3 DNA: TGCGCCAGCAGCTTATCGACAGTGGGCTACACCTTC. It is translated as CASSLSTVGYTF.

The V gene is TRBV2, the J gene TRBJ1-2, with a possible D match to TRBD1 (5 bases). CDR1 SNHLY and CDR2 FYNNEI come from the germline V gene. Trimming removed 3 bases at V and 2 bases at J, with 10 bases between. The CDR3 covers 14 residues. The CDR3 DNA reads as TGTGCCAGCAGTGACTCGGCAGGGAACTATGGCTACACCTTC. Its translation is CASSDSAGNYGYTF.

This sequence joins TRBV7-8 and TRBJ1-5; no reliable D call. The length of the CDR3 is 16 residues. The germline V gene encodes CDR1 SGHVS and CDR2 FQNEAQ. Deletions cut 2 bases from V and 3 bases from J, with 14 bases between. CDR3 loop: CASSLLGRRPNQPQHF. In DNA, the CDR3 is TGTGCCAGCAGCTTATTGGGCAGGAGACCCAATCAGCCCCAGCATTTT.

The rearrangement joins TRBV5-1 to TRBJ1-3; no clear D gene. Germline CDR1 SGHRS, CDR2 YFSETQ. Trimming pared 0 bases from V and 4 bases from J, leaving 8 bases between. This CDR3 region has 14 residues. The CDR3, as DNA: TGCGCCAGCAGCTTGGGAACTGGCGGAAACACCATATATTTT. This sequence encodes CASSLGTGGNTIYF.

This chain's CDR3 is CASSSRGTEAFF. In nucleotides, the CDR3 is TGCGCCAGCAGCTCACGGGGGACTGAAGCTTTCTTT. The chain links TRBV5-1 to TRBJ1-1; D might be TRBD1 (5 bases). Germline-derived CDR1 and CDR2 are SGHRS and YFSETQ. The CDR3 is 12 amino acids. V was clipped by 3 bases and J by 5 bases, with 8 bases between them.